Each of the 20 T cell receptor beta chains below was sequenced from the same sample in a study of cytomegalovirus exposure and HLA in healthy donors. This table comes from immunoSEQ multiplex PCR, and its TCRdb copy is limited to in-frame clones, with some not included. Of approximately 140,000 clones listed, about four fifths are singletons. Sequenced sample: PBMCs. These receptor sequences come from a woman in her twenties or thirties in good health and CMV-seronegative.

The chain employs TRBV5-1 and TRBJ2-1, with 12 bases aligning to TRBD2. Germline V CDR1 and CDR2: SGHRS, YFSETQ. J was trimmed by 4 bases and V by 0 bases; bases with no gene match: 8. The CDR3 is 18 residues long. CDR3 region: CASSLGLLAGGSYNEQFF. In DNA, the CDR3 is TGCGCCAGCAGCTTGGGACTTCTAGCGGGGGGGTCGTACAATGAGCAGTTCTTC.

This chain joins TRBV5-1 and TRBJ2-1, with a weak D call TRBD2 (5 bases). The length of the CDR3 is 13 residues. V gave up 2 bases and J gave up 3 bases, with 6 bases separating them. CDR1 SGHRS and CDR2 YFSETQ come from the germline V gene. The CDR3 sequence is CASSFGIYNEQFF. CDR3 bases: TGCGCCAGCAGCTTCGGGATCTACAATGAGCAGTTCTTC.

This chain links TRBV2 with TRBJ1-1, with no clear D. This CDR3 comprises 13 residues. Trimming took off 8 bases at V and 1 base at J, with 11 bases between the two ends. The V gene's germline CDR1 is SNHLY and CDR2 FYNNEI. CDR3 protein: CASRWETNTEAFF. In DNA, the CDR3 is TGTGCCAGCCGTTGGGAGACGAACACTGAAGCTTTCTTT.

The chain carries TRBV5-1 and TRBJ2-7, with 8 bases matching TRBD1. Germline CDR1 and CDR2: SGHRS and YFSETQ. Trimming removed 7 bases from V and 2 bases from J; junction bases left unmatched: 5. The CDR3 is made up of 13 amino acids. In DNA form, the CDR3 reads TGCGCCAGCGGTATGACAGGGGCCTACGAGCAGTACTTC. Its protein product is CASGMTGAYEQYF.

The chain has TRBV6-6 and TRBJ1-5, with D tentatively TRBD1 (5 bases). The CDR3 runs 12 residues. V lost 6 bases and J 4 bases, leaving 7 bases between the germline ends. The germline gives CDR1 MNHNY, CDR2 SVGAGI (reference sequence). This CDR3 reads CASRGPNQPQHF. The CDR3 DNA sequence: TGTGCCAGCAGGGGGCCAAATCAGCCCCAGCATTTT.

This rearrangement joins TRBV5-1 to TRBJ2-6; no definite D call. Germline assignment: CDR1 SGHRS and CDR2 YFSETQ. V dropped 0 bases and J dropped 0 bases, with 13 bases sitting between them. The CDR3 length is 18 residues. CDR3 nucleotides: TGCGCCAGCAGCTTGGTAGGCGGCCCCACCTCTGGGGCCAACGTCCTGACTTTC. Protein sequence: CASSLVGGPTSGANVLTF. The whole variable domain, remainder taken from reference TRBV5-1 and TRBJ2-6, is KAGVTQTPRYLIKTRGQQVTLSCSPISGHRSVSWYQQTPGQGLQFLFEYFSETQRNKGNFPGRFSGRQFSNSRSEMNVSTLELGDSALYLCASSLVGGPTSGANVLTFGAGSRLTVL.

This clone has only one observation. The rearrangement uses TRBV18 and TRBJ2-5; possible D gene TRBD1, 6 bases. The CDR3 extends over 17 amino acids. The V and J ends lost 2 bases and 1 base respectively, with 17 bases between them. Germline lookup yields CDR1 KGHSH and CDR2 LQKENI. The CDR3 sequence is CASSPTLLGAFQETQYF. CDR3 sequence (DNA): TGTGCCAGCTCACCAACTCTTTTGGGGGCTTTCCAAGAGACCCAGTACTTC.

The chain couples TRBV19 to TRBJ1-2; 8 bases agree with TRBD1. This CDR3 region has 12 residues. The trim removed 7 bases at V and 6 bases at J, leaving 4 bases unmatched. CDR1 and CDR2 (germline): LNHDA, SQIVND (reference sequence). CDR3 region: CASTHRGDGYTF. Here the CDR3 DNA reads TGTGCCAGTACCCACAGGGGGGATGGCTACACCTTC.

CDR3 amino acids: CASSPSAGFTDTQYF. CDR3 DNA sequence: TGTGCCAGCAGTCCCAGTGCGGGGTTCACAGATACGCAGTATTTT. The chain has TRBV6-5 and TRBJ2-3, with D possibly being TRBD2 (6 bases). V lost 5 bases to trimming and J lost 2 bases, with 14 bases between them. CDR3 length equals 15 residues. CDR1 and CDR2 (germline): MNHEY, SVGAGI.

CDR3 in amino acids: CAISEGGSGGALETQYF. The DNA of the CDR3 is TGTGCCATCAGTGAGGGGGGTAGCGGGGGGGCCTTGGAGACCCAGTACTTC. V usage is TRBV10-3 and J usage is TRBJ2-5; TRBD2 matches at 11 bases. The CDR3 length is 17 residues. Germline assignment: CDR1 ENHRY and CDR2 SYGVKD. V was pared by 2 bases and J by 5 bases, with 10 bases of the junction left unmatched.

CDR3: CASSLSGAGTGELFF. CDR3 bases: TGTGCCAGCAGCTTATCGGGCGCGGGAACCGGGGAGCTGTTTTTT. The genes are TRBV11-3 and TRBJ2-2, with a weak D call TRBD2 (6 bases). Germline CDR1 SGHNT, CDR2 YENEEA. The CDR3 length is 15 residues. V was cut by 2 bases and J by 5 bases, with 12 bases left in between.

The V gene is TRBV7-8, the J gene TRBJ2-7; the match to TRBD2 covers 11 bases. CDR1 is SGHVS, CDR2 FQNEAQ, per germline. There are 15 residues in the CDR3. The V segment lost 1 base and the J segment 8 bases; nucleotides outside the gene matches: 7. The CDR3 coding sequence is TGTGCCAGCAGCTTAGAGGGACTAGCGGCCCGCCAGCAGTACTTC. The encoded protein is CASSLEGLAARQQYF.

This rearrangement joins TRBV19 to TRBJ1-5; 7 bases are shared with TRBD1. Germline lookup yields CDR1 LNHDA and CDR2 SQIVND (reference sequence). Losses at the gene ends were 7 bases for V and 4 bases for J; bases not matched to a gene: 10. The CDR3 is 15 amino acids. Here the CDR3 DNA reads TGTGCCAGTACCCGGATCGGGACAGCTAATCAGCCCCAGCATTTT. Residues: CASTRIGTANQPQHF.

The gene calls are TRBV5-6 and TRBJ2-5, with 14 bases that match TRBD2. V lost 0 bases, J lost 5 bases, and 6 bases stayed unmatched. Germline lookup yields CDR1 SGHDT and CDR2 YYEEEE. This CDR3 spans 17 amino acids. CDR3: CASSLGLAGGRSETQYF. CDR3 in DNA: TGTGCCAGCAGCTTGGGACTAGCGGGGGGGCGGTCCGAGACCCAGTACTTC.

The chain links TRBV6-1 to TRBJ2-1, with TRBD2 identical over 14 bases. Per the germline V gene, CDR1 is MNHNS and CDR2 is SASEGT. V shed 6 bases, J shed 14 bases, and the junction held 9 bases outside the gene matches. The CDR3 has 14 amino acids. The CDR3 bases are TGTGCCAGCAGCCCCGGACTAGCGGGGGGCCCCGAGTTCTTC. Amino acid sequence: CASSPGLAGGPEFF.

V usage is TRBV6-5 and J usage is TRBJ1-5; TRBD1 agrees at 7 bases. This CDR3 comprises 15 residues. After removal of 5 bases from V and 2 bases from J, the junction contained 6 bases not matched to a gene. CDR1 and CDR2 (germline): MNHEY, SVGAGI. This CDR3 is CASSATGAGNQPQHF. DNA of the CDR3: TGTGCCAGCAGTGCCACAGGGGCGGGCAATCAGCCCCAGCATTTT.

The chain employs TRBV2 and TRBJ1-5; perhaps TRBD1 as D (6 bases). Trimming removed 11 bases from V and 6 bases from J, with 14 bases in between. Looked up from germline, CDR1 is SNHLY and CDR2 is FYNNEI. The length of the CDR3 is 12 residues. The CDR3 nucleotides are TGTGCCGGTCAGGGGTCTGGTCAGCCCCAGCATTTT. Translating it yields CAGQGSGQPQHF.

This clone was seen many times. J is TRBJ1-6 and V is TRBV6-5, with D perhaps TRBD1 (5 bases). CDR1 is MNHEY, CDR2 SVGAGI, per germline. This CDR3 contains 15 residues. The ends were cut back, 2 bases at V and 6 bases at J, with 11 bases in the middle. The CDR3: CASSYSWTFNSPLHF. The DNA of the CDR3 is TGTGCCAGCAGTTACAGTTGGACATTTAATTCACCCCTCCACTTT.

The chain employs TRBV5-5 and TRBJ1-6, with TRBD1 matching 8 bases. This CDR3 is 16 amino acids long. Germline V gene lookup returns CDR1 SGHKS and CDR2 YYEKEE (reference sequence). Unmatched junction bases numbered 6, after V lost 1 base and J lost 6 bases. The CDR3 nucleotides are TGTGCCAGCAGCTTGTCTTGGACAGGGTTTAATTCACCCCTCCACTTT. This sequence encodes CASSLSWTGFNSPLHF.

The V gene is TRBV5-1, the J gene TRBJ1-5; D ambiguous. This CDR3 is 13 amino acids long. Trimming took 0 bases from V and 2 from J, leaving 3 bases between them. Germline V lookup: CDR1 SGHRS, CDR2 YFSETQ. CDR3 sequence reads: CASSLAGNQPQHF. The CDR3 DNA sequence: TGCGCCAGCAGCTTGGCTGGCAATCAGCCCCAGCATTTT.